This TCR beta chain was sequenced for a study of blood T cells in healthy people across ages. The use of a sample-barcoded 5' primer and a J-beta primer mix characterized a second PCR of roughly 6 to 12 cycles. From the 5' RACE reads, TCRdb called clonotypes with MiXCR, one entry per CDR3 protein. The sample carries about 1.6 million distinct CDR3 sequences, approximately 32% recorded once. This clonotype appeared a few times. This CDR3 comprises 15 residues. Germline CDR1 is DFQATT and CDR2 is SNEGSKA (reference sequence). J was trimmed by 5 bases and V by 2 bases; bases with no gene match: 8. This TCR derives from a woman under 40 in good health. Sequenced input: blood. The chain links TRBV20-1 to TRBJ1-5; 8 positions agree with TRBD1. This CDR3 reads CSARPGGAFDQPQHF. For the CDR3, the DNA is TGCAGTGCTAGACCAGGGGGCGCCTTCGATCAGCCCCAGCATTTT.